This T cell receptor (beta chain) appears in the sequencing data of a study of cytomegalovirus exposure and HLA in healthy donors. Study-wide results and caveats: Clonal expansion was found to be greater in HLA-associated TCR beta chains than in equally common others in a later analysis. Investigators reported approximately 170 TCR beta chains as tied to cytomegalovirus. It was confirmed in vitro that a few of the CMV-associated chains were specific for CMV antigens.

Details on this clone: Its antigen is still unknown.

Despite likely unrecorded immune exposures, the donors were nominally healthy at the time of sampling. Primers for the PCR totalled 60 Vbeta and 13 Jbeta. Assay used: immunoSEQ multiplex PCR; TCRdb lists only in-frame clones, some missing. The top ten hold 7.8% of the sample, which has around 67,000 clones, around 78% seen once. The sequence came from a man aged 18 to 29 in good health and CMV-seropositive. The sample was PBMCs.

The CDR3 region is CAWSTVQGHYGYTF. CDR3 bases: TGTGCCTGGAGTACCGTACAGGGGCACTATGGCTACACCTTC. The rearrangement links TRBV30 to TRBJ1-2, with 7 bases lining up with TRBD1. V shed 2 bases and J 3 bases; nucleotides not matched to a gene: 6. CDR1 is GTSNPN and CDR2 is SVGIG in the germline V gene (reference sequence). The CDR3 covers 14 residues.